This TCR beta chain was captured in a study of blood T cells in healthy people across ages. V lost 4 bases, J lost 4 bases, and 13 bases lay in between. CDR3 length: 14 amino acids. Looked up from germline, CDR1 is LGHNA and CDR2 is YSLEER. Regarding the study as a whole: Naive CD4+ cell counts and diversity both ran higher in long-lived than in aged donors.

Primers used in a second PCR of about 6 to 11 cycles were a sample-barcoded 5' primer and a J-beta primer mix. Per sample, CDR3-containing paired-end reads numbered at least 2.5 million. TCRdb called the 5' RACE reads again in MiXCR, with one record for every CDR3 protein. Here the sample spans 600,000 or so distinct CDR3 sequences, about 30% being singletons. About this clonotype: What it binds is not known.

Healthy Caucasian individuals from Russia aged about 6 to 90 served as donors. The TCR originated in a woman older than 75 in good health. Input material: blood. The rearrangement uses TRBV4-3 and TRBJ1-2; perhaps TRBD1 as D (5 bases). CDR3 sequence reads: CASSRAEGRYGYTF. As DNA, the CDR3 is TGCGCCAGCAGCCGAGCGGAGGGACGCTATGGCTACACCTTC.